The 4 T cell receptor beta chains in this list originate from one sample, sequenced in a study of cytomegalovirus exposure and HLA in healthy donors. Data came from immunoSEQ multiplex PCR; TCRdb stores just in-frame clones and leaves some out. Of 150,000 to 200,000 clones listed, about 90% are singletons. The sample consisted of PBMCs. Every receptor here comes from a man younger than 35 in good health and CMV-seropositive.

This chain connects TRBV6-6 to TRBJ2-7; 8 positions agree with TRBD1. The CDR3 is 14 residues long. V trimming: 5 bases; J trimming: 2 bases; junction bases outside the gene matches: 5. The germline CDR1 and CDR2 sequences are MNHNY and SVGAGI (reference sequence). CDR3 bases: TGTGCCAGCAGTAAACAGGGGGGAACCTACGAGCAGTACTTC. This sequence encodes CASSKQGGTYEQYF.

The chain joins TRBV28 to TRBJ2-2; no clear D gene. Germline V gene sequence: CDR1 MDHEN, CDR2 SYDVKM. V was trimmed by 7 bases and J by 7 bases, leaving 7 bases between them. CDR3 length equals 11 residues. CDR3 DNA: TGTGCCAGCACCGCTATCGGGGAGCTGTTTTTT. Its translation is CASTAIGELFF.

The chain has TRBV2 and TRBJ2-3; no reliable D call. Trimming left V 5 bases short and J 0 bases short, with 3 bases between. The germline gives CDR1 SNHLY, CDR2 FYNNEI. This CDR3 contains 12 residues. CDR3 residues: CASSLSTDTQYF. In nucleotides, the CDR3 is TGTGCCAGCAGTCTTAGCACAGATACGCAGTATTTT.

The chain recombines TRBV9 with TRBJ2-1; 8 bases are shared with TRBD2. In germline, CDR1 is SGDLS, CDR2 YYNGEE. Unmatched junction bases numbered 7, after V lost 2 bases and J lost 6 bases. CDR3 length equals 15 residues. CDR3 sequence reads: CASSVLTGGPNEQFF. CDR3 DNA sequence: TGTGCCAGCAGCGTCTTAACGGGAGGGCCCAATGAGCAGTTCTTC.